A selection of T cell receptor beta chains follows, all from one sample in a study of response to subunit inactivated influenza vaccine. TCRdb processed the RT-PCR reads anew with MiXCR; each CDR3 protein has one entry. The profile shows about 570,000 distinct CDR3 sequences, roughly 12% of them singletons. The sample also formed part of further work on T cells expressing NK-cell markers.

The specimen comprised PBMCs from blood, sampled on the day of vaccination. The receptor set was obtained from a man over 45 who received an inactivated influenza vaccine. Both conserved end residues are part of each CDR3. The order of the fields is D gene, V gene, clone size, J gene, CDR3 protein, CDR3 DNA. The D gene is left open where the match is weak. Size is omitted from some rows. Given values are once, few, many or a class for expanded clones.

>NA|TRBV12-3/TRBV12-4|many|TRBJ2-7
CASSVIGDYEQYF
TGTGCCAGCAGTGTAATAGGGGACTACGAGCAGTACTTC
>NA|TRBV5-1|NA|TRBJ2-3
CASSLEGIGTDTQYF
TGCGCCAGCAGCTTGGAGGGGATAGGCACAGATACGCAGTATTTT
>NA|TRBV4-2|few|TRBJ2-3
CASSRQPARVRNTDTQYF
TGTGCCAGCAGCCGTCAGCCAGCTCGGGTGCGAAACACAGATACGCAGTATTTT
>TRBD2|TRBV6-2/TRBV6-3|few|TRBJ2-3
CASSGGLAGDTDTQYF
TGTGCCAGCAGTGGTGGACTAGCGGGAGACACAGATACGCAGTATTTT
>NA|TRBV12-3/TRBV12-4|few|TRBJ2-1
CASSFQVVAYNEQFF
TGTGCCAGCAGTTTCCAGGTAGTGGCCTACAATGAGCAGTTCTTC
>TRBD1|TRBV4-3|few|TRBJ1-4
CASSQTGGIGEKLFF
TGCGCCAGCAGCCAGACAGGGGGCATTGGGGAAAAACTGTTTTTT
>NA|TRBV24-1|many|TRBJ1-1
CATSEFPGHRAFF
TGTGCCACCAGTGAGTTCCCGGGACATAGAGCTTTCTTT
>NA|TRBV6-2/TRBV6-3|NA|TRBJ2-7
CASRRDGGNSFQQYF
TGTGCCAGCAGGCGGGACGGCGGGAACTCTTTTCAGCAGTACTTC
>NA|TRBV12-3/TRBV12-4|NA|TRBJ2-3
CASSYRVSTDTQYF
TGTGCCAGCAGTTACAGGGTTAGCACAGATACGCAGTATTTT
>TRBD2|TRBV20-1|NA|TRBJ2-1
CSAYPGLVNNEQFF
TGCAGTGCTTATCCGGGACTAGTAAACAATGAGCAGTTCTTC
>TRBD1|TRBV19|NA|TRBJ1-5
CASSPGTGARQPQHF
TGTGCCAGTAGCCCGGGGACAGGGGCCAGGCAGCCCCAGCATTTT
>NA|TRBV5-8|few|TRBJ1-2
CASSWAGYGDYGYTF
TGTGCCAGCAGCTGGGCAGGGTACGGTGACTATGGCTACACCTTC
>TRBD1|TRBV12-3/TRBV12-4|few|TRBJ2-1
CASSLRGRNEQFF
TGTGCCAGCAGTTTAAGGGGGCGAAATGAGCAGTTCTTC
>NA|TRBV6-1|few|TRBJ1-3
CASRDGQDGNTIYF
TGTGCCAGCAGGGATGGACAAGACGGAAACACCATATATTTT
>TRBD2|TRBV20-1|few|TRBJ2-7
CSAMGLAGGATGEQYF
TGCAGTGCTATGGGACTAGCGGGAGGTGCTACGGGTGAGCAGTACTTC
>TRBD1|TRBV29-1|many|TRBJ2-7
CSVGFSTDRSYEQYF
TGCAGCGTTGGCTTCTCTACGGACAGGTCCTACGAGCAGTACTTC
>NA|TRBV12-3/TRBV12-4|many|TRBJ1-3
CASTNLGRGATIYF
TGTGCCAGCACTAACCTAGGGAGGGGAGCCACCATATATTTT
>TRBD1|TRBV19|few|TRBJ2-4
CASSIRDRGVLAKNIQYF
TGTGCCAGTAGTATCCGGGACAGGGGTGTACTAGCCAAAAACATTCAGTACTTC